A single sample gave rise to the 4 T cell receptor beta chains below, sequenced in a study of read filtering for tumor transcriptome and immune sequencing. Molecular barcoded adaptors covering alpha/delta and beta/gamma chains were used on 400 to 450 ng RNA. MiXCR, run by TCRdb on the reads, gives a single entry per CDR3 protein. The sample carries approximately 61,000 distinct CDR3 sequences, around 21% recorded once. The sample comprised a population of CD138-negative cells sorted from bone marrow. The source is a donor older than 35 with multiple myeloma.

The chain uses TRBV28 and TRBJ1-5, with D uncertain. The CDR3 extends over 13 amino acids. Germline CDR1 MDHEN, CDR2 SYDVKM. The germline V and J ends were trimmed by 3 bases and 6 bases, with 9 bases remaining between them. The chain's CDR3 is CASSFGRGQPQHF. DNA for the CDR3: TGTGCCAGCAGTTTCGGGCGGGGTCAGCCCCAGCATTTT.

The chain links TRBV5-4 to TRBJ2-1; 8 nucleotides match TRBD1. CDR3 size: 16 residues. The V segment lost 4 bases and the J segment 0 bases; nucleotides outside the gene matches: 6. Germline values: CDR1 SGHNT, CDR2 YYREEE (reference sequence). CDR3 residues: CASSPRDRRSYNEQFF. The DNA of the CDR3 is TGTGCCAGCAGCCCCCGGGACAGGCGCTCCTACAATGAGCAGTTCTTC.

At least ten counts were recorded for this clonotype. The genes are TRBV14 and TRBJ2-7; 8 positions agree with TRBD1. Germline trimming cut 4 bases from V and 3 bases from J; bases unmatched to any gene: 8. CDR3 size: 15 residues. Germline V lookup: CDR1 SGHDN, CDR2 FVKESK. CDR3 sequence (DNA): TGTGCCAGCAGCCGAGCAGGGGGCGGGAACTACGAGCAGTACTTC. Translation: CASSRAGGGNYEQYF.

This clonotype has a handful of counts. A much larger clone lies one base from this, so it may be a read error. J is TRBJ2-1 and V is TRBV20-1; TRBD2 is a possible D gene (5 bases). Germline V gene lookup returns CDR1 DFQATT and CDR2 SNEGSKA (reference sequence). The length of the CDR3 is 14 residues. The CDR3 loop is CGAREGLDYNEQFF. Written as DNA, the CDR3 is TGCGGTGCTAGAGAAGGACTCGACTACAATGAGCAGTTCTTC.